The clone carrying this T cell receptor (beta chain) was observed once. In germline, CDR1 is MGHRA, CDR2 YSYEKL. Trimming at V came to 1 base and at J to 4 bases, leaving 0 bases not matched to a gene. The CDR3 extends over 14 amino acids. This sample was included in a study of blood T cell repertoires in COVID-19. Study-level information: From T cells, B-cell-depleted T cells, or PBMCs came the material, which was cDNA or gDNA.

Authors' analysis steps: It was from reference gene primer amplification that nucleated cell counts were estimated. Only in-frame clones appear in the TCRdb table, and some are missing; sequencing was by immunoSEQ multiplex PCR. V and J calls and clone size are as listed in that table; D and trimming were resolved from the DNA. Of hundreds of thousands of clones listed, 85% to 90% are singletons. Which cohort a participant joined came from the clinical history participants gave. The chain couples TRBV4-1 to TRBJ1-2; 10 positions match TRBD1. This TCR was recovered from a man aged 50 to 59 who had been exposed to COVID-19. The specimen sequenced was PBMCs or T cells enriched from blood (not recorded which). The CDR3: CASSQGDRGYGYTF. The DNA of the CDR3 is TGCGCCAGCAGCCAAGGGGACAGGGGCTATGGCTACACCTTC.